A single sample is the source of the 30 T cell receptor beta chains below, sequenced in a study of human T cells and chemical hapten exposure. Documented time point: pre-sensitization, week 0. Treatment of the sample: therapeutic diphenylcyclopropenone sensitization with weekly scalp DPC. MiXCR, applied by TCRdb to the RACE reads, yields one record per CDR3 protein. Of 350,000 to 450,000 distinct CDR3 sequences listed, less than 6.5% were seen once; the top ten hold approximately 2.4%. The material sequenced was whole blood, taken in connection with sensitization to the hapten diphenylcyclopropenone (DPC). Receptors originate from a woman between 45 and 60 years old with alopecia areata. Some clones in this sample may be carry-over from other donors' samples.

This clonotype was counted ten times or more. This chain links TRBV11-2 with TRBJ2-7, with 7 bases fitting TRBD1. Germline V gives CDR1 SGHAT, CDR2 FQNNGV. The CDR3 contains 14 residues. With V trimmed by 4 bases and J by 7 bases, 10 bases remained unmatched. The CDR3 loop is CASSSTGPPEEQYF. The DNA of the CDR3 is TGTGCCAGCAGCTCGACAGGGCCCCCGGAGGAGCAGTACTTC. Based on the CDR3 plus reference TRBV11-2 and TRBJ2-7, the full variable domain is EAGVAQSPRYKIIEKRQSVAFWCNPISGHATLYWYQQILGQGPKLLIQFQNNGVVDDSQLPKDRFSAERLKGVDSTLKIQPAKLEDSAVYLCASSSTGPPEEQYFGPGTRLTVT.

This clonotype has ten or more counts. DNA of the CDR3: TGTGCCAGCAGTTTAGCCGGAGGGGCCAGTGGGGAGCAGTACTTC. Protein product: CASSLAGGASGEQYF. The chain carries TRBV12-3 or TRBV12-4 and TRBJ2-7; D is possibly TRBD2 (6 bases). Trimming cost V 0 bases and J 7 bases, with 16 bases left between them. The CDR3 is made up of 15 amino acids.

This chain uses TRBV7-9 with TRBJ2-4; D is unresolved. V gave up 5 bases and J gave up 5 bases, with 7 bases separating them. There are 12 residues in the CDR3. The germline gives CDR1 SEHNR, CDR2 FQNEAQ (reference sequence). This chain's CDR3 is CASSPDQNIQYF. Here the CDR3 DNA reads TGTGCCAGCAGCCCCGACCAAAACATTCAGTACTTC.

This clonotype came up a few times. V and J are TRBV2 and TRBJ2-7; D not resolved. The CDR3 spans 11 residues. The V end lost 3 bases, the J end lost 11 bases, and 11 bases lay between the germline ends. The germline V gene encodes CDR1 SNHLY and CDR2 FYNNEI. In DNA form, the CDR3 reads TGTGCCAGCAGTGAGGGATGGCCGGAGTACTTC. Encoded protein: CASSEGWPEYF.

This clonotype has only a few counts. The gene calls are TRBV4-1 and TRBJ2-3, with TRBD2 identical over 11 bases. V lost 3 bases, J lost 5 bases, and 4 bases stayed unmatched. Germline-derived CDR1 and CDR2 are MGHRA and YSYEKL. The CDR3 totals 15 residues. In DNA form, the CDR3 reads TGCGCCAGCAGCCAGAGCACTAGCGGGGGAGATACGCAGTATTTT. Amino acids: CASSQSTSGGDTQYF.

This clonotype was seen a handful of times. The chain joins TRBV28 to TRBJ2-1, with TRBD1 matching 10 bases. CDR3 length: 14 residues. CDR1 is MDHEN, CDR2 SYDVKM, per germline. J gave up 9 bases and V 6 bases, and 8 bases lay outside the gene matches. The DNA for the CDR3 is TGTGCCAGCAGCTGGGACAGGGGTTTCGGTGAGCAGTTCTTC. It yields the protein CASSWDRGFGEQFF.

This sequence joins TRBV5-4 and TRBJ1-4, with unresolved D. The CDR3 spans 15 residues. Germline CDR1 and CDR2: SGHNT and YYREEE (reference sequence). The V end was cut by 0 bases, the J end by 0 bases, with 6 bases between. The CDR3 here is CASSLGAPTNEKLFF. The CDR3 nucleotides are TGTGCCAGCAGCTTGGGGGCGCCAACTAATGAAAAACTGTTTTTT.

At least ten counts were recorded for this clonotype. The genes are TRBV28 and TRBJ2-3; maybe TRBD1 (6 bases). V gave up 6 bases and J gave up 2 bases, with 15 bases separating them. Germline V lookup: CDR1 MDHEN, CDR2 SYDVKM. This CDR3 comprises 15 residues. CDR3 in amino acids: CASSRLQGSTDTQYF. Written as DNA, the CDR3 is TGTGCCAGCAGCAGGTTGCAGGGGTCCACAGATACGCAGTATTTT.

This clonotype was seen at least ten times. The chain is built from TRBV12-3 or TRBV12-4 and TRBJ1-2, with a weak D call TRBD1 (5 bases). The CDR3 is made up of 12 amino acids. V was trimmed by 4 bases and J by 6 bases, leaving 9 bases between them. CDR3: CASSSGGNGYTF. Here the CDR3 DNA reads TGTGCCAGCAGTTCCGGGGGGAATGGCTACACCTTC.

The sample holds a few counts of this clonotype. This chain joins TRBV27 and TRBJ2-7, with 14 bases lining up with TRBD2. The V gene end was trimmed by 5 bases and the J gene end by 1 base; junction bases not matched to a gene: 4. The CDR3 runs 16 residues. Germline lookup yields CDR1 MNHEY and CDR2 SMNVEV (reference sequence). For the CDR3, the DNA is TGTGCCAGCAGTCCGGGACTAGCGGGAGTGTCCTACGAGCAGTACTTC. It yields the protein CASSPGLAGVSYEQYF.

This clonotype has just a few counts. The CDR3 coding sequence is TGTGCCAGGACCGGGACAGGGACGCGTCAGCCCCAGCATTTT. It translates to CARTGTGTRQPQHF. This chain connects TRBV12-3 or TRBV12-4 to TRBJ1-5; TRBD1 matches 9 bases. After removal of 9 bases from V and 6 bases from J, the junction contained 9 bases not matched to a gene. The CDR3 loop spans 14 amino acids.

This clonotype was recorded many times. The J gene is TRBJ2-1, the V gene TRBV5-5, with a possible D match to TRBD1 (6 bases). The CDR3 is 16 residues long. CDR1 and CDR2 from the germline V gene are SGHKS and YYEKEE (reference sequence). The V gene lost 4 bases and the J gene lost 10 bases, with 24 bases spanning the gap. The CDR3 bases are TGTGCCAGCAGCACCGAGGACAGTTACCGACCCTTGGAGCAGTTCTTC. As protein: CASSTEDSYRPLEQFF. The full variable domain, rest sourced from reference TRBV5-5 and TRBJ2-1, is DAGVTQSPTHLIKTRGQQVTLRCSPISGHKSVSWYQQVLGQGPQFIFQYYEKEERGRGNFPDRFSARQFPNYSSELNVNALLLGDSALYLCASSTEDSYRPLEQFFGPGTRLTVL.

This clonotype appeared many times. J is TRBJ2-3 and V is TRBV5-1; D is uncertain. This CDR3 comprises 13 residues. The germline V gene has CDR1 SGHRS and CDR2 YFSETQ. V was cut by 0 bases and J by 6 bases, with 8 bases left in between. The CDR3 protein is CASSLAHGDTQYF. The CDR3 DNA sequence: TGCGCCAGCAGCTTGGCCCATGGGGATACGCAGTATTTT.

This clonotype was picked up a small number of times. This chain uses TRBV9 with TRBJ2-7; TRBD2 matches 7 bases. This CDR3 region has 14 residues. The V gene's germline CDR1 is SGDLS and CDR2 YYNGEE. J gave up 0 bases and V 6 bases, and 6 bases lay outside the gene matches. The CDR3 nucleotides read TGTGCCAGCACCCCCGGGGGGAGCTCCTACGAGCAGTACTTC. This sequence encodes CASTPGGSSYEQYF.

The chain employs TRBV4-3 and TRBJ1-4; possible D gene TRBD1, 6 bases. The CDR3 consists of 17 residues. Trimming left V 0 bases short and J 7 bases short, with 18 bases between. The germline V gene encodes CDR1 LGHNA and CDR2 YSLEER. Here the CDR3 reads CASSQDPPRGLGEKLFF. CDR3 DNA: TGCGCCAGCAGCCAAGATCCCCCGCGGGGGCTGGGTGAAAAACTGTTTTTT.

The chain has TRBV27 and TRBJ1-2; D is perhaps TRBD1 (6 bases). This CDR3 has 14 residues. CDR1 is MNHEY and CDR2 is SMNVEV in the germline V gene (reference sequence). V was shortened by 3 bases and J by 2 bases, with 10 bases between the two germline ends. The CDR3 reads CASSFRDTNYGYTF. CDR3 DNA: TGTGCCAGCAGTTTTAGGGACACAAACTATGGCTACACCTTC.

This clonotype appeared a few times. The CDR3 coding sequence is TGTGCCAGCAGTTCCCCGGGGTACGTAGAGACCCAGTACTTC. It encodes CASSSPGYVETQYF. The rearrangement links TRBV6-2 or TRBV6-3 to TRBJ2-5, with D perhaps TRBD2 (5 bases). The length of the CDR3 is 14 residues. Deletions cut 4 bases from V and 4 bases from J, with 13 bases between. The germline CDR1 and CDR2 sequences are MNHEY and SVGEGT.

This clonotype was picked up many times. V is TRBV28 and J is TRBJ2-7, with D possibly being TRBD2 (6 bases). V was trimmed by 7 bases and J by 3 bases, leaving 16 bases between them. Germline CDR1 reads MDHEN; CDR2 reads SYDVKM. The CDR3 loop spans 14 amino acids. The CDR3, as DNA: TGTGCCAGCACTATTATGGGGAGGAGCTACGAGCAGTACTTC. Its translation is CASTIMGRSYEQYF.

This clonotype was seen at least ten times. This chain connects TRBV7-2 to TRBJ2-3, with unresolved D. V was shortened by 1 base and J by 5 bases, with 7 bases between the two germline ends. This CDR3 contains 13 residues. CDR1 is SGHTA, CDR2 FQGNSA, per germline. For the CDR3, the DNA is TGTGCCAGCAGCTTAGTAGCTAGAGATACGCAGTATTTT. Translation: CASSLVARDTQYF.

This chain links TRBV3-1 with TRBJ2-2; no firm D call. CDR1 is LGHDT, CDR2 YNNKEL, per germline (reference sequence). The CDR3 runs 15 residues. Trimming cost V 0 bases and J 4 bases, with 9 bases left between them. The CDR3 protein is CASSQERALTGELFF. CDR3 DNA sequence: TGTGCCAGCAGCCAAGAGAGAGCGCTCACCGGGGAGCTGTTTTTT.

This clonotype came up many times. This chain uses TRBV7-8 with TRBJ2-2; either TRBD1 or TRBD2 may supply D (5 bases each). Germline V CDR1 and CDR2: SGHVS, FQNEAQ. The CDR3 sequence is 16 residues long. The V end lost 4 bases, the J end lost 6 bases, and 18 bases lay between the germline ends. The CDR3 region has the DNA TGTGCCAGCAGCTCGGGACCGCCACTTTCCCCCGGGGAGCTGTTTTTT. It yields the protein CASSSGPPLSPGELFF.

The sample holds many counts of this clonotype. The chain joins TRBV20-1 to TRBJ1-1, with D uncertain. Germline V CDR1 and CDR2: DFQATT, SNEGSKA (reference sequence). Between the trimmed V and J ends, which lost 6 bases and 0 bases, there was a span of 17 bases. This CDR3 comprises 15 residues. Written as DNA, the CDR3 is TGCAGTGCCCCCGGGTCCTCGGGAATGAACACTGAAGCTTTCTTT. It translates to CSAPGSSGMNTEAFF.

V and J are TRBV29-1 and TRBJ2-3; 10 positions match TRBD2. V shed 1 base, J shed 5 bases, and the junction held 6 bases outside the gene matches. CDR1 and CDR2 (germline): SQVTM, ANQGSEA. The CDR3 sequence is 15 residues long. CDR3 nucleotide sequence: TGCAGCGTTGAAGGGGCGGCTAGCGGGAGAGATACGCAGTATTTT. It translates to CSVEGAASGRDTQYF.

Worth noting for this clonotype: This clone may be a read error of a much larger clone one base away. V and J are TRBV7-2 and TRBJ1-1; tentative D call: TRBD1 (6 bases). This CDR3 has 13 amino acids. Germline V lookup: CDR1 SGHTA, CDR2 FQGNSA. V shed 2 bases and J shed 3 bases, with 7 bases lying between them. CDR3 DNA sequence: TGTGCCAGCAGCTTATACAGGGACACTGAAGCTTTCTTT. Encoded protein: CASSLYRDTEAFF.

The chain uses TRBV9 and TRBJ2-5; weak D call: TRBD2 (6 bases). There are 13 residues in the CDR3. Germline V lookup: CDR1 SGDLS, CDR2 YYNGEE. V lost 4 bases and J 5 bases, leaving 12 bases between the germline ends. The CDR3 reads CASSSVGGETQYF. The CDR3 DNA sequence: TGTGCCAGCAGCTCCGTGGGAGGTGAGACCCAGTACTTC.

The CDR3 bases are TGTGCCAGCAGCCCAGGGACAGCGGATGGCTACACCTTC. Translation: CASSPGTADGYTF. The genes are TRBV3-1 and TRBJ1-2, with 7 nucleotides matching TRBD1. In germline, CDR1 is LGHDT, CDR2 YNNKEL (reference sequence). The V and J ends lost 4 bases and 6 bases, in that order; junction bases with no gene match: 5. The CDR3 loop spans 13 amino acids.

At least ten counts were recorded for this clonotype. J is TRBJ2-7 and V is TRBV29-1; 7 positions agree with TRBD2. V lost 6 bases and J lost 5; bases outside the gene matches: 4. The CDR3 has 11 amino acids. Germline CDR1 is SQVTM and CDR2 is ANQGSEA. Written as DNA, the CDR3 is TGCAGCGTGGGAGGGTGGAACGAGCAGTACTTC. Protein sequence: CSVGGWNEQYF.

This clonotype has a count of ten or more. The rearrangement joins TRBV6-2 or TRBV6-3 to TRBJ2-7; tentative D call: TRBD2 (5 bases). Germline lookup yields CDR1 MNHEY and CDR2 SVGEGT. Deletions cut 7 bases from V and 0 bases from J, with 16 bases between. The CDR3 has 15 amino acids. The DNA of the CDR3 is TGTGCCAGCACCCCGAATTACGGAGGCTCCTACGAGCAGTACTTC. Translated, it gives CASTPNYGGSYEQYF.

This clonotype has just a few counts. The CDR3 reads CSYSGGPLYGTDTQYF. CDR3 sequence (DNA): TGCAGTTATAGCGGGGGGCCGTTGTATGGGACAGATACGCAGTATTTT. This chain joins TRBV20-1 and TRBJ2-3, with TRBD2 matching 10 bases. Trimming at V came to 8 bases and at J to 3 bases, leaving 14 bases not matched to a gene. The CDR3 runs 16 residues. From germline, CDR1 is DFQATT and CDR2 SNEGSKA (reference sequence).

This clonotype has at least ten counts. This chain uses TRBV29-1 with TRBJ2-2, with TRBD2 identical over 8 bases. Trimming at V came to 7 bases and at J to 2 bases, leaving 6 bases not matched to a gene. Germline CDR1 SQVTM, CDR2 ANQGSEA. The CDR3 consists of 14 residues. This CDR3 is CSAGSGRNTGELFF. CDR3 DNA sequence: TGCAGCGCTGGGAGCGGGAGAAACACCGGGGAGCTGTTTTTT.